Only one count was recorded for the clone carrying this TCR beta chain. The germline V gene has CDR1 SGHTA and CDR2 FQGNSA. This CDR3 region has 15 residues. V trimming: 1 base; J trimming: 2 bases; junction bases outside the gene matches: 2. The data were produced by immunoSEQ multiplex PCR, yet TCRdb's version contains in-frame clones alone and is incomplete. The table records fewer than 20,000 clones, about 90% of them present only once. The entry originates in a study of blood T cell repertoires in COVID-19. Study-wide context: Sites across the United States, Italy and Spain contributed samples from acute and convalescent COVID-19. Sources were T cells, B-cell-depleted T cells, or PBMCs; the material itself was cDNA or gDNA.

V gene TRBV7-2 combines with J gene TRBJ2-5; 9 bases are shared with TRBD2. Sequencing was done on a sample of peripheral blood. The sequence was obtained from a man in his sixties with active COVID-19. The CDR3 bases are TGTGCCAGCAGCTTAGTCGCGGGGGGGCAAGAGACCCAGTACTTC. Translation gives CASSLVAGGQETQYF.